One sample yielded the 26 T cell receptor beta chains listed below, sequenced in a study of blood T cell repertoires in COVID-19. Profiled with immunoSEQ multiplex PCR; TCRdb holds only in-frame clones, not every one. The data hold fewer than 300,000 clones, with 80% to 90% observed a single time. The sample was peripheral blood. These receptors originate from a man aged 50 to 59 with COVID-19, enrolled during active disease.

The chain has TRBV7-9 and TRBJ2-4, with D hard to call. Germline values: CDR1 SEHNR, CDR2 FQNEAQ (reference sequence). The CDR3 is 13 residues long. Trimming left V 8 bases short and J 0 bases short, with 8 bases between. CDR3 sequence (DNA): TGTGCCAGCGAGGAGCTAGCCAAAAACATTCAGTACTTC. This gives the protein CASEELAKNIQYF.

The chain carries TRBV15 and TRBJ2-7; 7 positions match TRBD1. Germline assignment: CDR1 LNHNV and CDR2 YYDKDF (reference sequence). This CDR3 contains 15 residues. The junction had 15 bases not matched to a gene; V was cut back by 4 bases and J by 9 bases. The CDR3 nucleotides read TGTGCCACCAGCAAGACAGGGATATTTGCTACGGGGCAGTACTTC. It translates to CATSKTGIFATGQYF.

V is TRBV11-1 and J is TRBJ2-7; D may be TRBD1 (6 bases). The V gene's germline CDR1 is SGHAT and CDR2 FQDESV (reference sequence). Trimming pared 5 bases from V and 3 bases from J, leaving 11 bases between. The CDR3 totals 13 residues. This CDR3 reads CASSKRQDYEQYF. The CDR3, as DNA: TGTGCCAGCAGCAAAAGACAGGACTACGAGCAGTACTTC.

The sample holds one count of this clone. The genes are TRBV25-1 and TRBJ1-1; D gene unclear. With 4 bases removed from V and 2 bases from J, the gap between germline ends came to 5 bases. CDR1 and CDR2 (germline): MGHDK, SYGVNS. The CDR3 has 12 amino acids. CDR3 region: CASSAQNTEAFF. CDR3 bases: TGTGCCAGCAGTGCCCAAAACACTGAAGCTTTCTTT.

As DNA, the CDR3 is TGTGCCAGCAGCCAGGGGACGTCCAGATCCTATAATTCACCCCTCCACTTT. This gives the protein CASSQGTSRSYNSPLHF. The V gene is TRBV9, the J gene TRBJ1-6, with D possibly matching TRBD1 (6 bases). Germline lookup yields CDR1 SGDLS and CDR2 YYNGEE. V was clipped by 4 bases and J by 1 base, with 15 bases between them. There are 17 residues in the CDR3.

The CDR3 region is CAISDPQGLNTEAFF. The CDR3 nucleotides are TGTGCCATCAGTGATCCACAGGGACTAAACACTGAAGCTTTCTTT. The chain employs TRBV10-3 and TRBJ1-1; a weak D match, TRBD1 (6 bases). Germline values: CDR1 ENHRY, CDR2 SYGVKD. This CDR3 has 15 amino acids. V lost 3 bases and J lost 2, with 13 bases in between.

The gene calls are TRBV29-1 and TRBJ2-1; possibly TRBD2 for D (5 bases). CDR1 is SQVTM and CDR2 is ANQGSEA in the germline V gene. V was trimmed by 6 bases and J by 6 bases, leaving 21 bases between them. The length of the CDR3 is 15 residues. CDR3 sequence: CSVAGEWEKFNEQFF. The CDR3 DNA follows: TGCAGCGTAGCCGGAGAATGGGAGAAATTCAATGAGCAGTTCTTC.

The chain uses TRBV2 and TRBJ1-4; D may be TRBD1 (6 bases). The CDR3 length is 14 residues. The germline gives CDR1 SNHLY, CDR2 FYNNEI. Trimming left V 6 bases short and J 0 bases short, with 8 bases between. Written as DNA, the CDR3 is TGTGCCAGCAGACAGGGAACAACTAATGAAAAACTGTTTTTT. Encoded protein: CASRQGTTNEKLFF.

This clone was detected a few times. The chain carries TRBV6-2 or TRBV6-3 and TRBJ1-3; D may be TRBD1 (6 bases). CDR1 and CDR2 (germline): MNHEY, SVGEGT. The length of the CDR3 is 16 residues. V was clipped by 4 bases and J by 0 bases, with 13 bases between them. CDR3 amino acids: CASSLIQGTSGNTIYF. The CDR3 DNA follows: TGTGCCAGCAGTTTGATTCAGGGGACCTCTGGAAACACCATATATTTT.

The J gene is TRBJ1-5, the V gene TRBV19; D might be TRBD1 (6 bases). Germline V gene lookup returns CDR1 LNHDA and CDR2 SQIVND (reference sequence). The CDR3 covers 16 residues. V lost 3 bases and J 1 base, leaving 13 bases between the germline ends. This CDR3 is CASSMGLGASNQPQHF. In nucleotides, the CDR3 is TGTGCCAGTAGTATGGGGCTGGGGGCGAGCAATCAGCCCCAGCATTTT.

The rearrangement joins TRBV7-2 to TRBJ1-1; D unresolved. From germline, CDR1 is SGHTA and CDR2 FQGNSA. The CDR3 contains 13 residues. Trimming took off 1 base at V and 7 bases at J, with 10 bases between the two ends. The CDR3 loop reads CASSLVFQFEAFF. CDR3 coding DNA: TGTGCCAGCAGCTTAGTGTTCCAGTTTGAAGCTTTCTTT.

The CDR3 coding sequence is TGTGCCAGCAGTGGCTCTGGGAGCGATCCAAATTCACCCCTCCACTTT. This encodes CASSGSGSDPNSPLHF. The chain recombines TRBV6-6 with TRBJ1-6; no definite D call. Trimming removed 5 bases at V and 7 bases at J, with 18 bases between. Germline V gene data show CDR1 as MNHNY and CDR2 as SVGAGI (reference sequence). This CDR3 comprises 16 residues.

This chain's CDR3 is CASSFRYNSPLHF. As DNA, the CDR3 is TGTGCCAGCAGTTTCCGCTATAATTCACCCCTCCACTTT. The J gene is TRBJ1-6, the V gene TRBV12-3 or TRBV12-4, with unresolved D. V dropped 3 bases and J dropped 3 bases, with 3 bases sitting between them. This CDR3 comprises 13 residues.

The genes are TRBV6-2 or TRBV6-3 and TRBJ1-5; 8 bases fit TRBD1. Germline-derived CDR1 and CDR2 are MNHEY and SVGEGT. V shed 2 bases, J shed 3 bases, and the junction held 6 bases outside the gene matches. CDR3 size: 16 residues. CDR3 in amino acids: CASSYGAGGFNQPQHF. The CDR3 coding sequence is TGTGCCAGCAGTTACGGGGCAGGGGGCTTCAATCAGCCCCAGCATTTT.

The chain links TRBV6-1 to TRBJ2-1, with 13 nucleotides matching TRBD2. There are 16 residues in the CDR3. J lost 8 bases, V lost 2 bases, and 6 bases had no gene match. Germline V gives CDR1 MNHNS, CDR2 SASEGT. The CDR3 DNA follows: TGTGCCAGCAGTGAATATGGGACTAGCGGGAACTATGAGCAGTTCTTC. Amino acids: CASSEYGTSGNYEQFF.

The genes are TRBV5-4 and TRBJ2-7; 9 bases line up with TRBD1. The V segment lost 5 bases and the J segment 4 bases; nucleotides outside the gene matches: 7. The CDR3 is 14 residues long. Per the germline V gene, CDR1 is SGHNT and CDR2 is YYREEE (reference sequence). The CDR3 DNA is TGTGCCAGCAGTCCGGACAGGGGTTCTTACGAGCAGTACTTC. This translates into CASSPDRGSYEQYF. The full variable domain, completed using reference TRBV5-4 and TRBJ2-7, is ETGVTQSPTHLIKTRGQQVTLRCSSQSGHNTVSWYQQALGQGPQFIFQYYREEENGRGNFPPRFSGLQFPNYSSELNVNALELDDSALYLCASSPDRGSYEQYFGPGTRLTVT.

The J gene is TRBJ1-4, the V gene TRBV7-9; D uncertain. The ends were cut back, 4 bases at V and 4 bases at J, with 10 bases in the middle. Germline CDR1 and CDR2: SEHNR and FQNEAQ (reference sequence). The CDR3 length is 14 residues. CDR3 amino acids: CASSSPEVNEKLFF. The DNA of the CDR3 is TGTGCCAGCAGCTCTCCAGAGGTTAATGAAAAACTGTTTTTT. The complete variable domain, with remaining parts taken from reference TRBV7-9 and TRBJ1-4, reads DTGVSQNPRHKITKRGQNVTFRCDPISEHNRLYWYRQTLGQGPEFLTYFQNEAQLEKSRLLSDRFSAERPKGSFSTLEIQRTEQGDSAMYLCASSSPEVNEKLFFGSGTQLSVL.

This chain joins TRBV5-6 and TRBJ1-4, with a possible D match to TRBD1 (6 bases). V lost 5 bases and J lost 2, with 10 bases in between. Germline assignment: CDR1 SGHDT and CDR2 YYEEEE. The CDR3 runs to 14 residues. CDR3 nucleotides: TGTGCCAGCAGTCTTCAGGGGACTAATGAAAAACTGTTTTTT. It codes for CASSLQGTNEKLFF.

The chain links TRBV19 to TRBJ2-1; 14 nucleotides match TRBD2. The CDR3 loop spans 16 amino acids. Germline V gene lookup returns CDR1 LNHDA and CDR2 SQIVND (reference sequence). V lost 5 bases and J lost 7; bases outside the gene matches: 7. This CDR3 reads CASSRPGTSGSNEQFF. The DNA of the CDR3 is TGTGCCAGTAGTCGCCCCGGGACTAGCGGGAGTAATGAGCAGTTCTTC.

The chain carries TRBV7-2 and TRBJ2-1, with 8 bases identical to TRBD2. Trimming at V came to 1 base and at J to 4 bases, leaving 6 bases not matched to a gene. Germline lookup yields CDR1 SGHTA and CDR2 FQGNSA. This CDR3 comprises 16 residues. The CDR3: CASSLDGTSGYNEQFF. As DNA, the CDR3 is TGTGCCAGCAGCTTAGACGGAACTAGCGGTTACAATGAGCAGTTCTTC.

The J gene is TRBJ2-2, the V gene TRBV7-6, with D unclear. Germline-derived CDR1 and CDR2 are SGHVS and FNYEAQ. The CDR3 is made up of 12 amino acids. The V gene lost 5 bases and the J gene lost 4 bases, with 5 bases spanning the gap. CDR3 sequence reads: CASSPVTGELFF. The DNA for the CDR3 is TGTGCCAGCAGCCCTGTCACCGGGGAGCTGTTTTTT.

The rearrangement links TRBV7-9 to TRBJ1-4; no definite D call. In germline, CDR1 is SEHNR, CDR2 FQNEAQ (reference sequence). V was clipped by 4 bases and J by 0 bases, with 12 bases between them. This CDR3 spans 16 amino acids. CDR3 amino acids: CASSSPKGATNEKLFF. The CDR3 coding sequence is TGTGCCAGCAGCTCACCGAAGGGAGCAACTAATGAAAAACTGTTTTTT.

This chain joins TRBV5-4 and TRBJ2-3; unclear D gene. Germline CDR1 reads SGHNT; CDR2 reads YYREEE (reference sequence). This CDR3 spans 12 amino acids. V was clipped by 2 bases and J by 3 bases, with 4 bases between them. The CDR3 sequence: CASSFVTDTQYF. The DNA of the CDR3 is TGTGCCAGCAGCTTCGTTACAGATACGCAGTATTTT.

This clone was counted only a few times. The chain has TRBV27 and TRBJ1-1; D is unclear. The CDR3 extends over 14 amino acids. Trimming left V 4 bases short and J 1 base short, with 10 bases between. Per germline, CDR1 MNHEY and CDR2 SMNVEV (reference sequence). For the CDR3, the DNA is TGTGCCAGCAGTTCATTTCCGAGGAACACTGAAGCTTTCTTT. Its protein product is CASSSFPRNTEAFF.

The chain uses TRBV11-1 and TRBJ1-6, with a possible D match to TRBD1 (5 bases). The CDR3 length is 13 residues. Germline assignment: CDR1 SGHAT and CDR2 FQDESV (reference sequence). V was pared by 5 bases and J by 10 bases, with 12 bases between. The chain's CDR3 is CASSTLTESPLHF. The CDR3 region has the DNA TGTGCCAGCAGCACCTTGACAGAATCACCCCTCCACTTT.

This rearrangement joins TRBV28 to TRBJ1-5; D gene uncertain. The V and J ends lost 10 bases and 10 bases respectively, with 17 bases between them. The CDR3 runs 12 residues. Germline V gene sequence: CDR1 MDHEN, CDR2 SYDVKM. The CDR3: CATVDPGEPQHF. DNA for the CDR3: TGTGCCACAGTGGATCCGGGTGAACCCCAGCATTTT.